This T cell receptor (beta chain) appears in the sequencing data of a study of blood T cell repertoires in COVID-19. In the original analysis: Reference gene primer amplification yielded estimated nucleated cell counts. Libraries were prepared by immunoSEQ multiplex PCR; TCRdb keeps only in-frame clonotypes and omits some of them. The V and J calls and clone size are taken from that table; D and trimming were inferred from the DNA. The table lists hundreds of thousands of clones, about nine tenths of them singletons. The material sequenced was peripheral blood. This receptor was taken from a woman in her twenties or thirties with active or convalescent COVID-19.

Written as DNA, the CDR3 is TGTGCCAGTAGTATAGCCTGGGGAGGGACCGGGGAGCTGTTTTTT. Its translation is CASSIAWGGTGELFF. J is TRBJ2-2 and V is TRBV19; TRBD2 matches at 7 bases. The V gene's germline CDR1 is LNHDA and CDR2 SQIVND (reference sequence). The CDR3 loop spans 15 amino acids. With 1 base clipped from V and 5 bases from J, the junction kept 4 bases outside the gene matches. The variable domain in full, with the rest retrieved from reference TRBV19 and TRBJ2-2, is DGGITQSPKYLFRKEGQNVTLSCEQNLNHDAMYWYRQDPGQGLRLIYYSQIVNDFQKGDIAEGYSVSREKKESFPLTVTSAQKNPTAFYLCASSIAWGGTGELFFGEGSRLTVL.